This T cell receptor (beta chain) comes out of a study of cytomegalovirus exposure and HLA in healthy donors. The study ran its PCR with 60 Vbeta and 13 Jbeta primers. Profiling relied on immunoSEQ multiplex PCR, and the TCRdb table lists in-frame clones only, not all of them. Of around 92,000 clones listed, 65% to 85% are singletons. The CDR3 covers 15 residues. Trimming shortened V by 0 bases and J by 0 bases, and 10 bases separated the two germline ends. Germline CDR1 is SGHKS and CDR2 is YYEKEE (reference sequence). Sample: PBMCs. J is TRBJ2-7 and V is TRBV5-5, with D possibly being TRBD2 (5 bases). The clonotype originates from a female donor in good health and CMV-seropositive. Written as DNA, the CDR3 is TGTGCCAGCAGCTTGGGAGCGGCTAACTCCTACGAGCAGTACTTC. As protein: CASSLGAANSYEQYF.